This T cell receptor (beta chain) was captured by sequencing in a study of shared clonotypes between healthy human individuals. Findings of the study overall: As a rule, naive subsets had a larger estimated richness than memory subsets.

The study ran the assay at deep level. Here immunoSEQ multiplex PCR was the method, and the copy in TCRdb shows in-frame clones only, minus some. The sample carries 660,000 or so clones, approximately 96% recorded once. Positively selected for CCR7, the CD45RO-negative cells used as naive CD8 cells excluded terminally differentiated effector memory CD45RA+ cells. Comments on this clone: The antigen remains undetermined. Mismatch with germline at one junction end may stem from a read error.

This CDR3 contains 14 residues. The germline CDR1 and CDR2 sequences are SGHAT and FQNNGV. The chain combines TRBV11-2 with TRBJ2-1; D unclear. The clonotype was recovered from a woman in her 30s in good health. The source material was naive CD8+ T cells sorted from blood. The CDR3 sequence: CASSSFDSNNEQFF. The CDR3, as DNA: TGTGCCAGCAGCTCTTTTGACTCCAACAATGAGCAGTTCTTC.